The 23 T cell receptor beta chains presented below share a single source sample, sequenced in a study of CD8+ T cells in alopecia areata. Reverse transcribed after extraction, RNA yielded cDNA as the sequencing template. Produced via immunoSEQ multiplex PCR; TCRdb's table is partial and in-frame only. The sample includes 160,000 or so clones, 58% of them seen just once. This sample's treatment: oral pan-JAK inhibitor, 5-10 mg twice daily. The material sequenced was CD4+ T cells sorted from blood, taken at approximately week 61, from a patient treated with tofacitinib. The source of these receptors is a human donor with alopecia areata.

This chain uses TRBV6-1 with TRBJ2-3; no definite D call. Trimming left V 3 bases short and J 1 base short, with 20 bases between. The CDR3 runs to 18 residues. Germline V gives CDR1 MNHNS, CDR2 SASEGT. The CDR3 DNA reads TGTGCCAGCAGTGACAAAGGGTCACTAACAGCCGGCACAGATACGCAGTATTTT. Its translation: CASSDKGSLTAGTDTQYF.

This chain joins TRBV5-1 and TRBJ2-1; D ambiguous. This CDR3 has 13 residues. V was pared by 4 bases and J by 5 bases, with 10 bases between. CDR1 SGHRS and CDR2 YFSETQ come from the germline V gene. The CDR3 region has the DNA TGCGCCAGCAGCCTTTCATGGGACAATGAGCAGTTCTTC. As protein: CASSLSWDNEQFF.

A note on this clone: Other DNA sequences within the sample encode an identical CDR3. J is TRBJ1-5 and V is TRBV30; D is uncertain. The CDR3 runs to 13 residues. V lost 1 base, J lost 3 bases, and 7 bases lay in between. Looked up from germline, CDR1 is GTSNPN and CDR2 is SVGIG (reference sequence). The CDR3 bases are TGTGCCTGGAGTGGTGGGCTCAATCAGCCCCAGCATTTT. This sequence encodes CAWSGGLNQPQHF.

This chain links TRBV18 with TRBJ1-1; 8 bases match TRBD1. This CDR3 has 15 residues. Germline lookup yields CDR1 KGHSH and CDR2 LQKENI. With V trimmed by 5 bases and J by 4 bases, 9 bases remained unmatched. The CDR3 region is CASSFRTGKGTEAFF. CDR3 in DNA: TGTGCCAGCTCATTCCGGACAGGGAAGGGCACTGAAGCTTTCTTT.

The rearrangement links TRBV5-6 to TRBJ2-6; 8 positions agree with TRBD1. Germline CDR1 is SGHDT and CDR2 is YYEEEE. Losses at the gene ends were 6 bases for V and 0 bases for J; bases not matched to a gene: 8. The CDR3 extends over 17 amino acids. For the CDR3, the DNA is TGTGCCAGCACAAGGACAGGGCCGAGCTCTGGGGCCAACGTCCTGACTTTC. Encoded protein: CASTRTGPSSGANVLTF.

This sequence joins TRBV29-1 and TRBJ1-1; tentatively, D is TRBD1 (5 bases). The CDR3 consists of 14 residues. From germline, CDR1 is SQVTM and CDR2 ANQGSEA. The V and J ends lost 2 bases and 1 base respectively, with 11 bases between them. The DNA for the CDR3 is TGCAGCGTTGAAAAGGGGAGGGCGAACACTGAAGCTTTCTTT. Translating it yields CSVEKGRANTEAFF.

This chain connects TRBV30 to TRBJ1-1, with TRBD1 matching over 7 bases. The CDR3 has 11 amino acids. Trimming removed 6 bases from V and 9 bases from J; junction bases left unmatched: 7. The germline CDR1 and CDR2 sequences are GTSNPN and SVGIG (reference sequence). CDR3: CACYRGGKAFF. The CDR3 bases are TGTGCCTGTTACAGGGGAGGGAAAGCTTTCTTT.

This clone was seen more than once but under ten times. The chain couples TRBV30 to TRBJ1-1; possibly TRBD1 for D (5 bases). The CDR3 has 15 residues. Germline CDR1 and CDR2: GTSNPN and SVGIG (reference sequence). With 3 bases removed from V and 0 bases from J, the gap between germline ends came to 14 bases. The CDR3 sequence is CAWRGRTRLNTEAFF. As DNA, the CDR3 is TGTGCCTGGAGGGGCAGGACACGACTGAACACTGAAGCTTTCTTT.

The genes are TRBV18 and TRBJ1-2; TRBD1 matches at 9 bases. Looked up from germline, CDR1 is KGHSH and CDR2 is LQKENI. Losses at the gene ends were 0 bases for V and 7 bases for J; bases not matched to a gene: 0. This CDR3 spans 13 amino acids. This CDR3 is CASSPPGQGGYTF. The CDR3 DNA reads TGTGCCAGCTCACCACCGGGACAGGGTGGCTACACCTTC.

The chain combines TRBV15 with TRBJ1-1; 9 nucleotides agree with TRBD1. This CDR3 has 14 amino acids. V lost 3 bases to trimming and J lost 4 bases; unmatched junction nucleotides: 3. CDR1 and CDR2 from the germline V gene are LNHNV and YYDKDF (reference sequence). The CDR3 DNA reads as TGTGCCACCAGCAGGGACAGGGGCGGCACTGAAGCTTTCTTT. This encodes CATSRDRGGTEAFF.

The chain couples TRBV7-3 to TRBJ2-1; no clear D. This CDR3 contains 13 residues. Germline V CDR1 and CDR2: SGHTA, FQGTGA. With 5 bases removed from V and 5 bases from J, the gap between germline ends came to 10 bases. The CDR3 nucleotides are TGTGCCAGCAGCCCCGGATCAGACAATGAGCAGTTCTTC. Protein sequence: CASSPGSDNEQFF.

A few counts support this clone. The CDR3 DNA reads TGCAGCGTGACCTGGACAGGTCGAAACACCATATATTTT. Amino acid sequence: CSVTWTGRNTIYF. The chain couples TRBV29-1 to TRBJ1-3, with 7 nucleotides matching TRBD1. The CDR3 runs to 13 residues. J was trimmed by 5 bases and V by 6 bases; bases with no gene match: 7. Germline assignment: CDR1 SQVTM and CDR2 ANQGSEA.

As DNA, the CDR3 is TGTGCCTGGGCATCAGGGGCCGTGGAAAAACTGTTTTTT. The encoded protein is CAWASGAVEKLFF. The chain is built from TRBV30 and TRBJ1-4, with D perhaps TRBD1 (6 bases). Trimming shortened V by 5 bases and J by 8 bases, and 15 bases separated the two germline ends. The CDR3 covers 13 residues. Germline CDR1 GTSNPN, CDR2 SVGIG (reference sequence).

J is TRBJ2-2 and V is TRBV6-4; D ambiguous. Germline CDR1 MRHNA, CDR2 SNTAGT. The CDR3 is made up of 14 amino acids. V lost 2 bases and J lost 0, with 4 bases in between. DNA of the CDR3: TGTGCCAGCAGTGACAGGTCGAACACCGGGGAGCTGTTTTTT. It translates to CASSDRSNTGELFF.

This clone was seen a few times. This sequence joins TRBV29-1 and TRBJ2-5; 10 bases map to TRBD1. CDR1 is SQVTM and CDR2 is ANQGSEA in the germline V gene. The V and J ends lost 0 bases and 1 base, in that order; junction bases with no gene match: 5. This CDR3 comprises 16 residues. CDR3 protein: CSVEDGRQGAQETQYF. In DNA form, the CDR3 reads TGCAGCGTTGAAGATGGACGACAGGGGGCCCAAGAGACCCAGTACTTC. The complete variable domain, with remaining parts taken from reference TRBV29-1 and TRBJ2-5, reads SAVISQKPSRDICQRGTSLTIQCQVDSQVTMMFWYRQQPGQSLTLIATANQGSEATYESGFVIDKFPISRPNLTFSTLTVSNMSPEDSSIYLCSVEDGRQGAQETQYFGPGTRLLVL.

The chain's CDR3 is CSVAGTSGDNEQFF. The DNA for the CDR3 is TGCAGCGTTGCCGGGACTAGCGGGGACAATGAGCAGTTCTTC. This sequence joins TRBV29-1 and TRBJ2-1, with TRBD2 matching 13 bases. The V gene's germline CDR1 is SQVTM and CDR2 ANQGSEA. The CDR3 extends over 14 amino acids. With 4 bases clipped from V and 5 bases from J, the junction kept 2 bases outside the gene matches.

The chain recombines TRBV4-2 with TRBJ1-4, with 10 bases matching TRBD1. Trimming at V came to 1 base and at J to 3 bases, leaving 5 bases not matched to a gene. Germline-derived CDR1 and CDR2 are LGHNA and YNFKEQ. This CDR3 is 17 amino acids long. CDR3 in DNA: TGTGCCAGCAGCCAAGCCGGGACAGGGGCAGCTAATGAAAAACTGTTTTTT. It encodes CASSQAGTGAANEKLFF.

V and J are TRBV27 and TRBJ2-3, with TRBD1 matching 10 bases. The CDR3 length is 15 residues. Trimming took 5 bases from V and 4 from J; bases not matched to a gene: 6. Germline V gene sequence: CDR1 MNHEY, CDR2 SMNVEV (reference sequence). The CDR3 DNA reads TGTGCCAGCAGTATGAGGGACAGGGGCTCAGATACGCAGTATTTT. Its translation is CASSMRDRGSDTQYF.

This clone was counted only a few times. This chain joins TRBV23-1 and TRBJ2-5, with D hard to call. TRBV23-1 is treated as an ORF (open reading frame) with a function not yet certain. This CDR3 has 13 amino acids. Between the trimmed V and J ends, which lost 3 bases and 2 bases, there was a span of 7 bases. The CDR3 region has the DNA TGCGCCAGCAGTCAGTCCAGGCAAGAGACCCAGTACTTC. Amino acid sequence: CASSQSRQETQYF.

This chain connects TRBV7-2 to TRBJ2-5; TRBD2 aligns across 9 bases. The CDR3 loop spans 16 amino acids. With V trimmed by 1 base and J by 2 bases, 5 bases remained unmatched. Germline V lookup: CDR1 SGHTA, CDR2 FQGNSA. DNA for the CDR3: TGTGCCAGCAGCTTAGTAGCGGGGGCCAAACAAGAGACCCAGTACTTC. It encodes CASSLVAGAKQETQYF.

This clone appeared once. The V gene is TRBV7-2, the J gene TRBJ2-2; D remains unclear. This CDR3 contains 14 residues. V gave up 5 bases and J gave up 4 bases, with 11 bases separating them. The germline V gene has CDR1 SGHTA and CDR2 FQGNSA. For the CDR3, the DNA is TGTGCCAGCAGCCCACCCAAACGCACCGGGGAGCTGTTTTTT. Protein product: CASSPPKRTGELFF.

This clone came up once. The V call is TRBV11-2, the J call TRBJ2-1; TRBD1 aligns across 7 bases. J lost 2 bases, V lost 5 bases, and 6 bases had no gene match. Germline V gene sequence: CDR1 SGHAT, CDR2 FQNNGV. This CDR3 region has 15 residues. Here the CDR3 reads CASSAEDRTYNEQFF. The CDR3 DNA reads TGTGCCAGCAGCGCAGAGGACAGGACCTACAATGAGCAGTTCTTC.

This clone was picked up a small number of times. CDR3 protein: CASSVWEGRGEQFF. DNA for the CDR3: TGTGCCAGCAGCGTATGGGAGGGTAGAGGTGAGCAGTTCTTC. This chain links TRBV9 with TRBJ2-1; 7 bases are a match to TRBD2. The V and J ends lost 1 base and 9 bases, in that order; junction bases with no gene match: 7. From germline, CDR1 is SGDLS and CDR2 YYNGEE. The CDR3 contains 14 residues.